The subject of this entry is one T cell receptor (beta chain). The record originates from a study of blood T cell repertoires in COVID-19. In the study overall: Samples of COVID-19 (acute and convalescent) were obtained from the United States, Italy and Spain.

In the authors' workflow: Researchers report that nucleated cell counts were estimated from reference gene primer amplification. Clones were sequenced by immunoSEQ multiplex PCR, and TCRdb holds only the in-frame ones, with some missing. V and J calls and clone size are as listed in that table; D and trimming were resolved from the DNA. The top ten clones hold around 7% of a sample with just over 150,000 clones, 82% of them seen once. CDR3 length equals 17 residues. This receptor was obtained from a woman aged 40 to 50 with COVID-19, enrolled during active disease. The chain employs TRBV21-1 and TRBJ2-3; the table gives TRBD2 as D, unverified against the DNA. TRBV21-1 is designated a pseudogene. Material for sequencing was peripheral blood. The CDR3 DNA follows: TGTGCCAGCAGCAACCCTGAACGGGAGGTCCGAGGGGATACGCAGTATTTT. Its protein is CASSNPEREVRGDTQYF.